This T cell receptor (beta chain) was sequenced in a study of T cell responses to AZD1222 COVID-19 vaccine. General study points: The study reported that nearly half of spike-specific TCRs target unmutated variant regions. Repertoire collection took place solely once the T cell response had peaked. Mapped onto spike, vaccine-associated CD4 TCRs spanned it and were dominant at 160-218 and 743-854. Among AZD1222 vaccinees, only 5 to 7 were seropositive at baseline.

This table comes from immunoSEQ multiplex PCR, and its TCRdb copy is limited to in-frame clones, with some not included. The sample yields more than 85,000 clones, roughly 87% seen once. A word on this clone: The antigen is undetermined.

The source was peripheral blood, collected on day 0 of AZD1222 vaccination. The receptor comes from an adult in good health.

The CDR3 protein is CASSPTSGVQETQYF. In DNA, the CDR3 is TGTGCCAGCAGCCCGACTAGCGGGGTCCAAGAGACCCAGTACTTC. This chain joins TRBV7-2 and TRBJ2-5, with TRBD2 identical over 11 bases. Looked up from germline, CDR1 is SGHTA and CDR2 is FQGNSA. J gave up 1 base and V 5 bases, and 3 bases lay outside the gene matches. This CDR3 is 15 amino acids long.